Below, one T cell receptor beta chain is given with its context. What it binds is not known. TCRdb's copy holds only in-frame clones and misses some; the assay was immunoSEQ multiplex PCR. The data show approximately 400,000 clones, about 83% seen once. Treatment noted: roughly 20 received Ad26.COV2.S at low or high dose, single or two shots; roughly five received placebo; per-sample allocation not given. Sampling happened 63 days after the first vaccine or placebo injection. In Boston, the donor was an adult between 18-55 years of age. The data were obtained in a study of Ad26.COV2.S vaccination and SARS-CoV-2 variants. General study findings and limits: Recipients of vaccine and of placebo showed similar breadth of their non-spike TCR repertoires.

The input for sequencing was peripheral blood, taken in a trial of Ad26.COV2.S vaccine versus placebo. The receptor was isolated from a person between 18 and 59 years old who received the Ad26.COV2.S COVID-19 vaccine or a placebo.

CDR3 sequence reads: CASSIRTDEAFF. DNA for the CDR3: TGTGCCAGTAGTATTAGGACAGATGAAGCTTTCTTT. The V gene is TRBV19, the J gene TRBJ1-1; D possibly corresponds to TRBD1 (6 bases). V dropped 3 bases and J dropped 7 bases, with 9 bases sitting between them. Germline CDR1 LNHDA, CDR2 SQIVND (reference sequence). The CDR3 is 12 residues long.